The 25 T cell receptor beta chains listed next were all sequenced from one sample in a study of T cells in Graves' hyperthyroidism and ophthalmopathy (dated by TCRdb to the late 2010s). Receptor amplification or capture employed multiplex PCR. Sequenced using an Illumina HiSeq 2000. The TCR beta CDR3 regions were amplified from RNA transcripts. The TCR CDR3 was subjected to a first round of RT-PCR using the HTBI primer set and the Qiagen OneStep RT-PCR kit. TCRdb reanalyzed the raw reads on its own, using fastp at Q25 for trimming and MiXCR for clone calling, and kept in-frame beta chains. Identical CDR3 proteins give one entry, which carries the most common genes and DNA. The sample table shows more than 350,000 distinct CDR3 sequences, and nearly 15% are seen once. Of the sample, roughly 20% falls within the top ten clones. The sample consisted of blood. The source is a woman aged 55-70 years with Graves' ophthalmopathy.

This clonotype was recorded many times. This chain uses TRBV7-8 with TRBJ2-1; unclear D gene. There are 13 residues in the CDR3. V gave up 5 bases and J gave up 6 bases, with 11 bases separating them. The germline CDR1 and CDR2 sequences are SGHVS and FQNEAQ. The chain's CDR3 is CASSMEIPNEQFF. As DNA, the CDR3 is TGTGCCAGCAGCATGGAAATCCCCAATGAGCAGTTCTTC. Drawing the rest from reference TRBV7-8 and TRBJ2-1, the complete variable domain is GAGVSQSPRYKVAKRGQDVALRCDPISGHVSLFWYQQALGQGPEFLTYFQNEAQLDKSGLPSDRFFAERPEGSVSTLKIQRTQQEDSAVYLCASSMEIPNEQFFGPGTRLTVL.

In its sample, this clonotype was seen many times. The chain couples TRBV28 to TRBJ2-3; D ambiguous. CDR1 MDHEN and CDR2 SYDVKM come from the germline V gene. The CDR3 runs 13 residues. Trimming removed 9 bases from V and 0 bases from J, with 10 bases in between. Here the CDR3 reads CASQMVSTDTQYF. The CDR3 coding sequence is TGTGCCAGTCAGATGGTCAGCACAGATACGCAGTATTTT.

This clonotype was found many times. The rearrangement uses TRBV6-1 and TRBJ1-1; 7 nucleotides align to TRBD1. Germline CDR1 is MNHNS and CDR2 is SASEGT. CDR3 length equals 13 residues. The V segment lost 8 bases and the J segment 4 bases; nucleotides outside the gene matches: 7. For the CDR3, the DNA is TGTGCCAGCGACCTCAGGGGGGTCACTGAAGCTTTCTTT. It translates to CASDLRGVTEAFF.

At least ten counts were recorded for this clonotype. The rearrangement joins TRBV2 to TRBJ2-5; 8 bases fit TRBD1. Germline CDR1 reads SNHLY; CDR2 reads FYNNEI. Trimming at V came to 6 bases and at J to 5 bases, leaving 8 bases not matched to a gene. The CDR3 length is 14 residues. CDR3 nucleotide sequence: TGTGCCAGCAGAACCCAGGGGGCTGGTGAGACCCAGTACTTC. The encoded protein is CASRTQGAGETQYF. The full variable domain, with the rest looked up from reference TRBV2 and TRBJ2-5, is EPEVTQTPSHQVTQMGQEVILRCVPISNHLYFYWYRQILGQKVEFLVSFYNNEISEKSEIFDDQFSVERPDGSNFTLKIRSTKLEDSAMYFCASRTQGAGETQYFGPGTRLLVL.

In this sample, this clonotype turned up many times. The CDR3 spells CASSWTSGGLSSYNEQFF. DNA of the CDR3: TGCGCCAGCAGCTGGACTAGCGGAGGGTTGAGCTCCTACAATGAGCAGTTCTTC. J is TRBJ2-1 and V is TRBV5-1; TRBD2 agrees at 10 bases. In germline, CDR1 is SGHRS, CDR2 YFSETQ. The CDR3 contains 18 residues. V lost 3 bases, J lost 0 bases, and 9 bases stayed unmatched.

This clonotype was observed a few times. The chain recombines TRBV29-1 with TRBJ2-1; 9 bases align to TRBD1. The V gene end was trimmed by 4 bases and the J gene end by 5 bases; junction bases not matched to a gene: 3. The CDR3 is 13 amino acids. CDR1 SQVTM and CDR2 ANQGSEA come from the germline V gene. CDR3 amino acids: CSVGDRVNNEQFF. CDR3 nucleotides: TGCAGCGTTGGGGACAGGGTGAACAATGAGCAGTTCTTC.

This clonotype has a count of ten or more. V usage is TRBV7-3 and J usage is TRBJ2-7, with 7 bases that match TRBD2. Germline CDR1 SGHTA, CDR2 FQGTGA. The CDR3 covers 15 residues. With 4 bases clipped from V and 2 bases from J, the junction kept 8 bases outside the gene matches. DNA for the CDR3: TGTGCCAGCAGCTCCCAGGGACTAATGACCTACGAGCAGTACTTC. Amino acids: CASSSQGLMTYEQYF.

This clonotype was counted at least ten times. The chain joins TRBV20-1 to TRBJ2-1; 12 bases map to TRBD2. The CDR3 length is 13 residues. Germline loops: CDR1 DFQATT, CDR2 SNEGSKA (reference sequence). V lost 5 bases and J lost 15; bases outside the gene matches: 11. The CDR3, as DNA: TGCAGTGCTGCAAGGCCCGGACTAGCGGGAAGGTTCTTC. It encodes CSAARPGLAGRFF.

The chain uses TRBV14 and TRBJ2-1; TRBD2 matches at 12 bases. J gave up 3 bases and V 5 bases, and 11 bases lay outside the gene matches. Germline V lookup: CDR1 SGHDN, CDR2 FVKESK. This CDR3 has 18 amino acids. In nucleotides, the CDR3 is TGTGCCAGCAGCACGAGGACTAGCGGGAACCCCAGCTACAATGAGCAGTTCTTC. The encoded protein is CASSTRTSGNPSYNEQFF.

This clonotype was counted only a few times. The chain employs TRBV5-4 and TRBJ1-1; unclear D gene. V lost 4 bases to trimming and J lost 1 base, with 14 bases between them. The CDR3 extends over 15 amino acids. Germline CDR1 is SGHNT and CDR2 is YYREEE (reference sequence). The CDR3 sequence: CASSRGVSQNTEAFF. The CDR3 DNA reads TGTGCCAGCAGCCGCGGAGTCAGCCAGAACACTGAAGCTTTCTTT.

The chain employs TRBV4-1 and TRBJ2-7; 11 nucleotides line up with TRBD2. This CDR3 spans 16 amino acids. Germline loops: CDR1 MGHRA, CDR2 YSYEKL. Losses at the gene ends were 3 bases for V and 3 bases for J; bases not matched to a gene: 7. The CDR3 sequence is CASSHHLTSGSYEQYF. In DNA, the CDR3 is TGCGCCAGCAGCCACCATCTAACTAGCGGGAGCTACGAGCAGTACTTC.

This clonotype showed up many times. The rearrangement joins TRBV5-1 to TRBJ2-1; TRBD2 is a possible D gene (6 bases). Germline CDR1 and CDR2: SGHRS and YFSETQ. Deletions cut 4 bases from V and 4 bases from J, with 12 bases between. CDR3 length: 14 residues. The CDR3 sequence is CASSVGAGYNEQFF. The CDR3 nucleotides are TGCGCCAGCAGCGTGGGAGCGGGTTACAATGAGCAGTTCTTC.

Concerning this clonotype itself: Given the absence of the conserved phenylalanine or tryptophan at the CDR3 end, a read error is likely. The chain employs TRBV15 and TRBJ2-7, with D perhaps being TRBD1 or TRBD2 (5 bases each). The germline CDR1 and CDR2 sequences are LNHNV and YYDKDF (reference sequence). This CDR3 has 14 amino acids. V lost 0 bases to trimming and J lost 6 bases, with 12 bases between them. In DNA, the CDR3 is TGTGCCACCAGCAGAGACGAAGGGGCGGGCGAGCAGTACCTC. Protein product: CATSRDEGAGEQYL.

This clonotype has a count of ten or more. V usage is TRBV5-8 and J usage is TRBJ2-5; TRBD2 aligns across 9 bases. The CDR3 is 13 amino acids. V gave up 1 base and J gave up 5 bases; unmatched junction bases: 0. The V gene's germline CDR1 is SGHTS and CDR2 YDEGEE. CDR3 in amino acids: CASSLTSGETQYF. In DNA form, the CDR3 reads TGTGCCAGCAGCTTGACTAGCGGGGAGACCCAGTACTTC. The variable domain in full, completed from reference TRBV5-8 and TRBJ2-5, reads EAGVTQSPTHLIKTRGQQATLRCSPISGHTSVYWYQQALGLGLQFLLWYDEGEERNRGNFPPRFSGRQFPNYSSELNVNALELEDSALYLCASSLTSGETQYFGPGTRLLVL.

V and J are TRBV6-1 and TRBJ2-7; maybe TRBD1 (6 bases). Per the germline V gene, CDR1 is MNHNS and CDR2 is SASEGT. The CDR3 has 14 residues. V lost 4 bases and J 6 bases, leaving 16 bases between the germline ends. The CDR3 protein is CASSVGQSSIEQYF. CDR3 DNA sequence: TGTGCCAGCAGTGTAGGACAGTCCTCTATCGAGCAGTACTTC.

This clonotype was counted between two and nine times. V and J are TRBV19 and TRBJ2-2; 10 nucleotides line up with TRBD1. Trimming took 4 bases from V and 0 from J; bases not matched to a gene: 8. The CDR3 loop spans 18 amino acids. CDR1 is LNHDA and CDR2 is SQIVND in the germline V gene (reference sequence). In DNA form, the CDR3 reads TGTGCCAGTAGTACTCTGACAGGGGGCCCCGCGAACACCGGGGAGCTGTTTTTT. Protein: CASSTLTGGPANTGELFF.

Concerning this clonotype itself: This sequence may be a read error, since a much larger clone differs from it by one base. V and J are TRBV10-3 and TRBJ2-2, with D hard to call. Germline CDR1 is ENHRY and CDR2 is SYGVKD. The V and J ends lost 10 bases and 5 bases respectively, with 14 bases between them. This CDR3 has 13 amino acids. CDR3 protein: CATSFGRTGELFF. For the CDR3, the DNA is TGTGCCACCTCCTTCGGGCGGACCGGGGAGCTGTTTTTT.

This clonotype was counted at least ten times. This chain connects TRBV2 to TRBJ2-3; D is perhaps TRBD1 (6 bases). The V gene lost 7 bases and the J gene lost 0 bases, with 20 bases spanning the gap. Germline loops: CDR1 SNHLY, CDR2 FYNNEI. The CDR3 has 17 amino acids. CDR3 protein: CASIKETGTRSTDTQYF. CDR3 sequence (DNA): TGTGCCAGCATAAAGGAGACCGGGACACGGAGCACAGATACGCAGTATTTT.

This clonotype was detected a few times. J is TRBJ2-1 and V is TRBV28; 7 bases map to TRBD2. The CDR3 loop spans 15 amino acids. CDR1 and CDR2 (germline): MDHEN, SYDVKM. V dropped 8 bases and J dropped 4; count of bases not matched to a gene: 11. The CDR3 here is CASRGGGGTYNEQFF. CDR3 nucleotides: TGTGCCAGCCGTGGGGGGGGGGGGACTTACAATGAGCAGTTCTTC.

This clonotype was counted many times. The chain couples TRBV4-1 to TRBJ2-1, with 11 bases that match TRBD2. Trimming at V came to 5 bases and at J to 4 bases, leaving 7 bases not matched to a gene. The CDR3 consists of 16 residues. Germline V gene lookup returns CDR1 MGHRA and CDR2 YSYEKL. The DNA of the CDR3 is TGCGCCAGCAGCGACTCCGGGACTAGCGGATACAATGAGCAGTTCTTC. It yields the protein CASSDSGTSGYNEQFF.

This clonotype was seen at least ten times. This chain uses TRBV4-1 with TRBJ1-5; D is uncertain. V lost 4 bases, J lost 6 bases, and 13 bases lay in between. The CDR3 has 14 residues. Germline CDR1 and CDR2: MGHRA and YSYEKL. Written as DNA, the CDR3 is TGCGCCAGCAGCCTGACCCGGAGATCTCAGCCCCAGCATTTT. It translates to CASSLTRRSQPQHF.

This clonotype occurred many times. The V gene is TRBV12-3 or TRBV12-4, the J gene TRBJ2-7, with D possibly TRBD2 on 6 matching bases. V lost 9 bases, J lost 1 base, and 19 bases lay in between. The CDR3 spans 15 residues. DNA of the CDR3: TGTGCCAGTTCCCTGGCAGGGACTCCATCCTACGAGCAGTACTTC. It translates to CASSLAGTPSYEQYF.

This clonotype was seen more than once but under ten times. This rearrangement joins TRBV20-1 to TRBJ1-5; D unresolved. The V end lost 1 base, the J end lost 2 bases, and 12 bases lay between the germline ends. The CDR3 is made up of 15 amino acids. Looked up from germline, CDR1 is DFQATT and CDR2 is SNEGSKA (reference sequence). The CDR3 loop is CSARGGPAGNQPQHF. CDR3 sequence (DNA): TGCAGTGCTAGAGGGGGTCCGGCGGGCAATCAGCCCCAGCATTTT.

J is TRBJ1-5 and V is TRBV6-1; 10 bases are a match to TRBD1. Trimming took 6 bases from V and 2 from J; bases not matched to a gene: 10. This CDR3 contains 17 residues. Germline V gene lookup returns CDR1 MNHNS and CDR2 SASEGT. The CDR3 loop is CASRSRDRGGGNQPQHF. For the CDR3, the DNA is TGTGCCAGCAGAAGCCGGGACAGGGGAGGCGGCAATCAGCCCCAGCATTTT.

This clonotype was observed a few times. The rearrangement joins TRBV7-2 to TRBJ1-3, with D perhaps TRBD1 (5 bases). The length of the CDR3 is 14 residues. V was trimmed by 5 bases and J by 4 bases, leaving 12 bases between them. CDR1 and CDR2 (germline): SGHTA, FQGNSA. The CDR3 DNA reads as TGTGCCAGCAGCATTGGGGGGGACGGAAACACCATATATTTT. Translated, it gives CASSIGGDGNTIYF.